This is a list of T cell receptor beta chains from one sample in a study of blood T cell repertoires in COVID-19. Clones were read by immunoSEQ multiplex PCR, and TCRdb kept only the in-frame ones, dropping some. The table has just over 60,000 clones, more than 60% seen once. Sample: peripheral blood. These TCRs come from a man between 60 and 75 years old with acute or convalescent COVID-19. The CDR3 runs from the conserved cysteine through the conserved F or W. Fields, in order: D gene, V gene, clone size, J gene, CDR3 protein, CDR3 DNA. D genes are given only for firm matches. Clone size is stated in some rows and not others, as once, few, many or a class when expanded.

NA	TRBV19	NA	TRBJ1-6	CASSIGEQGYSPPHF	TGTGCCAGTAGTATTGGAGAACAGGGATATTCACCCCCCCACTTT
NA	TRBV6-5	NA	TRBJ1-3	CASSFGGSGNTIYF	TGTGCCAGCAGTTTCGGGGGCTCTGGAAACACCATATATTTT
NA	TRBV5-1	NA	TRBJ2-7	CASSLGQARTYEQYF	TGCGCCAGCAGCTTGGGACAAGCACGCACCTACGAGCAGTACTTC
TRBD1	TRBV5-1	NA	TRBJ2-7	CASRNQGANYEQYF	TGCGCCAGCAGAAACCAGGGGGCTAACTACGAGCAGTACTTC
TRBD2	TRBV6-5	NA	TRBJ2-7	CASSQLAGEQYF	TGTGCCAGCAGCCAGTTAGCGGGGGAGCAGTACTTC
NA	TRBV21-1	NA	TRBJ2-5	CASSKRFVKGIGETQYF	TGTGCCAGCAGCAAAAGATTTGTAAAGGGGATCGGGGAGACCCAGTACTTC
NA	TRBV7-9	NA	TRBJ2-3	CASSLGGDGPDTQYF	TGTGCCAGCAGCTTAGGAGGAGACGGTCCAGATACGCAGTATTTT
NA	TRBV30	NA	TRBJ2-6	CAWSVHSGANVLTF	TGTGCCTGGAGTGTACACTCTGGGGCCAACGTCCTGACTTTC
NA	TRBV10-2	NA	TRBJ1-2	CASAKDPSVYGYTF	TGCGCCAGCGCCAAAGACCCCAGCGTCTATGGCTACACCTTC
NA	TRBV5-5	NA	TRBJ2-3	CASSSGLGAGIGALNTQYF	TGTGCCAGCAGCTCCGGGTTAGGAGCGGGCATCGGTGCTCTGAATACGCAGTATTTT
NA	TRBV5-1	NA	TRBJ1-1	CASSLGGQVTEAFF	TGCGCCAGCAGCTTGGGGGGGCAGGTCACTGAAGCTTTCTTT
NA	TRBV6-1	NA	TRBJ1-2	CASNPANYGYTF	TGTGCCAGCAACCCAGCTAACTATGGCTACACCTTC
TRBD2	TRBV9	NA	TRBJ2-2	CASSASRESVTGELFF	TGTGCCAGCAGCGCCTCGCGGGAGTCGGTCACCGGGGAGCTGTTTTTT
TRBD1	TRBV3-1/TRBV3-2	NA	TRBJ1-1	CASSDWGQALPGFF	TGTGCCAGCAGCGATTGGGGACAGGCTTTACCGGGTTTCTTT
TRBD2	TRBV14	NA	TRBJ2-1	CASSQAILAGVYNEQFF	TGTGCCAGCAGCCAGGCTATACTAGCGGGAGTCTACAATGAGCAGTTCTTC
TRBD2	TRBV7-6	NA	TRBJ2-7	CASSELAGGPYEQYF	TGTGCCAGCAGTGAACTAGCGGGAGGGCCCTACGAGCAGTACTTC
TRBD2	TRBV3-1/TRBV3-2	NA	TRBJ2-1	CASSQSGTGLANSGEQFF	TGTGCCAGCAGCCAGAGCGGGACGGGACTAGCCAATTCCGGTGAGCAGTTCTTC
TRBD2	TRBV13	medium-sized	TRBJ2-2	CASSLGEGTGELFF	TGTGCCAGCAGTCTTGGGGAGGGCACCGGGGAGCTGTTTTTT
TRBD2	TRBV4-1	NA	TRBJ2-4	CASSHWTSGQQLAKNIQYF	TGCGCCAGCAGCCATTGGACTAGCGGTCAACAACTAGCCAAAAACATTCAGTACTTC
TRBD1	TRBV30	once	TRBJ1-6	CAWSTDRANSPLHF	TGTGCCTGGAGTACCGACAGGGCCAACTCACCCCTCCACTTT